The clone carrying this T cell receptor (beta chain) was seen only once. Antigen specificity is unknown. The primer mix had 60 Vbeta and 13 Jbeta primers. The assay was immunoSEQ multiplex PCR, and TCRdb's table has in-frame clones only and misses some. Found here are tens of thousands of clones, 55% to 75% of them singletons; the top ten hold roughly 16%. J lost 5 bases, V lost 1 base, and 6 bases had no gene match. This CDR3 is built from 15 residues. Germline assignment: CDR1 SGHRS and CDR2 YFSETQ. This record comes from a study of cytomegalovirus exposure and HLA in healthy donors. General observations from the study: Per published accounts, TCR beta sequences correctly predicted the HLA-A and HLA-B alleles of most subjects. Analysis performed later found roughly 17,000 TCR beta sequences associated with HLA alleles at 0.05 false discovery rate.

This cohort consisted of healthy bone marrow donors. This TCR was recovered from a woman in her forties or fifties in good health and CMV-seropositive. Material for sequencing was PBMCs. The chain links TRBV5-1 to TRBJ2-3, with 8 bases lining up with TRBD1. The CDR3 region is CASSLQGAAGDTQYF. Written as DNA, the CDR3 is TGCGCCAGCAGCTTGCAGGGGGCAGCGGGAGATACGCAGTATTTT.